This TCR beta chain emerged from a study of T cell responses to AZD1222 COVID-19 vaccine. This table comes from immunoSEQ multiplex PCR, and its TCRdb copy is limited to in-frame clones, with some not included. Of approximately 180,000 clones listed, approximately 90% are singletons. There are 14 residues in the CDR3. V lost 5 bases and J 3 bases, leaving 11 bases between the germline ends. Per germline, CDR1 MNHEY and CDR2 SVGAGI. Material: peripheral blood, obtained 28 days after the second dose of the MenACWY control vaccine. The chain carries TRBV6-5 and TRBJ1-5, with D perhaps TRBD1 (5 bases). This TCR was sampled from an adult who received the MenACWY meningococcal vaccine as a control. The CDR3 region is CASSRQGYNQPQHF. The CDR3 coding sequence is TGTGCCAGCAGTCGTCAGGGCTACAATCAGCCCCAGCATTTT.